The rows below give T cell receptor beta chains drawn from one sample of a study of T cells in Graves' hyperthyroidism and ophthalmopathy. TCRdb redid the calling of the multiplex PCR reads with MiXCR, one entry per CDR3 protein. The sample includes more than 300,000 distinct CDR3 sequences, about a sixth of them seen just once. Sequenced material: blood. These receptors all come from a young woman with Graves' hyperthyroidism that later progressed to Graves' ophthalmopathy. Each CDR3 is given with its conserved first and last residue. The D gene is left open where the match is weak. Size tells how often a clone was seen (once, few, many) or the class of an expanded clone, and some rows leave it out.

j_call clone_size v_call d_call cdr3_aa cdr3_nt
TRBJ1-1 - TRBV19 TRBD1 CASRRQGARTEAFF TGTGCCAGTAGAAGACAGGGGGCGCGAACTGAAGCTTTCTTT
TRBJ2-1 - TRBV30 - CAWTMGPEQFF TGTGCCTGGACTATGGGACCTGAGCAGTTCTTC
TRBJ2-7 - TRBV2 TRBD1 CASMPGTAYEQYF TGTGCCAGCATGCCCGGGACAGCATACGAGCAGTACTTC
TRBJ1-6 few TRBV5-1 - CASSLDRGASESPLHF TGCGCCAGCAGCTTGGATCGCGGGGCTTCAGAATCACCCCTCCACTTT
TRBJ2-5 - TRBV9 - CASSVNGSRQETQYF TGTGCCAGCAGCGTGAACGGGAGCCGCCAAGAGACCCAGTACTTC
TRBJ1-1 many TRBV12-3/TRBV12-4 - CASSLMGEMNTEAFF TGTGCCAGCAGTTTAATGGGGGAGATGAACACTGAAGCTTTCTTT
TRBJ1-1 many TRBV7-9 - CASSLSLQGNTEAFF TGTGCCAGCAGCCTTTCACTACAGGGGAACACTGAAGCTTTCTTT
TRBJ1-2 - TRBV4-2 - CASSQRQQGGYGYTF TGTGCCAGCAGCCAAAGGCAACAGGGCGGCTATGGCTACACCTTC
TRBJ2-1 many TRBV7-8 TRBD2 CASSSPTSGALLGNEQFF TGTGCCAGCAGCTCTCCGACTAGCGGGGCTTTACTCGGCAATGAGCAGTTCTTC
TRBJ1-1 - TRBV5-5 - CASSFGAGIVNTEAFF TGTGCCAGCAGCTTTGGGGCAGGGATCGTGAACACTGAAGCTTTCTTT
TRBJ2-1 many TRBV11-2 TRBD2 CASSSLLGVGGNEQFF TGTGCCAGCAGCTCCCTTTTGGGAGTCGGGGGGAATGAGCAGTTCTTC
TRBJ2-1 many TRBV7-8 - CASSLDRLSSYNEQFF TGTGCCAGCAGCTTAGATCGTCTAAGCTCCTACAATGAGCAGTTCTTC
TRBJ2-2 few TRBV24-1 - CATGKWDTGELFF TGTGCCACCGGAAAATGGGACACCGGGGAGCTGTTTTTT
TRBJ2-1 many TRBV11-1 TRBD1 CASSLALMGQTNEQFF TGTGCCAGCAGCTTAGCGCTCATGGGACAGACCAATGAGCAGTTCTTC
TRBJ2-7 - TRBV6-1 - CASSEFSGRTYEQYF TGTGCCAGCAGTGAATTTTCAGGGCGGACCTACGAGCAGTACTTC
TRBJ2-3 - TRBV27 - CASSLIGTNTDTQYF TGTGCCAGCAGTTTAATCGGGACGAATACAGATACGCAGTATTTT
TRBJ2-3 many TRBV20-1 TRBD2 CSARALTSGTDTQYF TGCAGTGCTAGAGCCTTAACTAGCGGCACAGATACGCAGTATTTT
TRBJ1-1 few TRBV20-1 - CSARTPDSDAFF TGCAGTGCAAGGACCCCCGACTCGGATGCTTTCTTT
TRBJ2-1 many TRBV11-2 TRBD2 CASSLWGLAGGGSEQFF TGTGCCAGCAGCTTATGGGGACTAGCGGGAGGGGGCAGTGAGCAGTTCTTC
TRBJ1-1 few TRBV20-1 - CSARVGHWDTEAFF TGCAGTGCTAGAGTTGGTCACTGGGACACTGAAGCTTTCTTT
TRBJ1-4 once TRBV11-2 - CASSLRGQTNEKLFF TGTGCCAGCAGCTTACGGGGGCAAACTAATGAAAAACTGTTTTTT
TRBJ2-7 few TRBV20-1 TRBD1 CSARAPPRTGGNEQYF TGCAGTGCTAGAGCCCCTCCTCGGACAGGGGGTAACGAGCAGTACTTC
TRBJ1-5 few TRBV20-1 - CSAVVGLSNQPQHF TGCAGTGCTGTTGTGGGGTTGAGCAATCAGCCCCAGCATTTT
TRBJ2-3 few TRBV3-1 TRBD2 CASSQGASGGTDTQYF TGTGCCAGCAGCCAAGGGGCTAGCGGGGGGACGGATACGCAGTATTTT
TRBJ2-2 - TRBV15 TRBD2 CATSRPPRGGTGELFF TGTGCCACCAGCAGACCGCCGAGGGGAGGGACCGGGGAGCTGTTTTTT
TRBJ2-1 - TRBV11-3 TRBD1 CASSHRDSPYNEQFF TGTGCCAGCAGCCACCGGGACAGCCCCTACAATGAGCAGTTCTTC
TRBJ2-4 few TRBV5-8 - CASSLGQGRGLAKNIQYF TGTGCCAGCAGCTTGGGGCAGGGGAGAGGCTTAGCCAAAAACATTCAGTACTTC
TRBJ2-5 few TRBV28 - CASSLGWGPGTQYF TGTGCCAGCAGTTTAGGTTGGGGGCCGGGGACCCAGTACTTC
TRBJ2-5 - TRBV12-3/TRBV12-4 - CASSFLYKGETQYF TGTGCCAGCAGTTTTTTGTACAAGGGGGAGACCCAGTACTTC